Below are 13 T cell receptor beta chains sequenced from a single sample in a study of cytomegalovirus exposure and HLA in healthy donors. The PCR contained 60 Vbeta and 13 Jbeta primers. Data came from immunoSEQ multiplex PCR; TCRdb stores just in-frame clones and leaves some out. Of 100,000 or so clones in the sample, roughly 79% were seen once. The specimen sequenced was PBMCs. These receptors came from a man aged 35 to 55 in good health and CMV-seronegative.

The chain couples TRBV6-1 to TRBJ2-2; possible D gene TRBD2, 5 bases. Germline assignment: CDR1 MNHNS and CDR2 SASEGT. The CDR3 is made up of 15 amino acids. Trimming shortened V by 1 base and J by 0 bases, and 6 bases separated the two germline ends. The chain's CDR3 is CASSEGGANTGELFF. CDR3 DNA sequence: TGTGCCAGCAGTGAAGGGGGAGCGAACACCGGGGAGCTGTTTTTT.

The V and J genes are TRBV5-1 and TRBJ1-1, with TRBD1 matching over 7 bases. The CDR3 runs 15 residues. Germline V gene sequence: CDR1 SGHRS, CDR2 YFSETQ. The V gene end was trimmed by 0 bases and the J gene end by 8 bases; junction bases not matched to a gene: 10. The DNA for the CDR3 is TGCGCCAGCAGCTTGGAAGGGACAGCTAATAGAGAAGCTTTCTTT. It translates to CASSLEGTANREAFF.

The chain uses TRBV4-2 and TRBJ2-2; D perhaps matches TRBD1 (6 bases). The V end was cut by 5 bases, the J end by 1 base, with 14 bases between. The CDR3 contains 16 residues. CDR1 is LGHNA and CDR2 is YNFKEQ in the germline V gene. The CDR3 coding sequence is TGTGCCAGCAGCAACCGGGACATGGAGAACACCGGGGAGCTGTTTTTT. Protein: CASSNRDMENTGELFF.

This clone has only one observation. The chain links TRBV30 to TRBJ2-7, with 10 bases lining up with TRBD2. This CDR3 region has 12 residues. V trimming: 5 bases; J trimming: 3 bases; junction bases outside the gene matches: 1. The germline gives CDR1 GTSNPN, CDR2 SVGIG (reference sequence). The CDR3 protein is CAWSSGSYEQYF. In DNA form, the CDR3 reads TGTGCCTGGTCTAGCGGGAGCTACGAGCAGTACTTC.

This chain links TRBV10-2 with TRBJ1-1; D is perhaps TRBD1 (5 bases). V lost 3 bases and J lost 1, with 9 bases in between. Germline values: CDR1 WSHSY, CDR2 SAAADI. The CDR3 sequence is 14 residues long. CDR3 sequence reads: CASSDQGRNTEAFF. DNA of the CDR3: TGCGCCAGCAGTGATCAGGGTAGGAACACTGAAGCTTTCTTT.

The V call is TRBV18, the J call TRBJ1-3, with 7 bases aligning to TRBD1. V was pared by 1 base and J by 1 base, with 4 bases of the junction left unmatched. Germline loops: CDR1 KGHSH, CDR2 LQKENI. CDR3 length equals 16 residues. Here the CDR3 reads CASSPLQGPSGNTIYF. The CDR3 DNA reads TGTGCCAGCTCACCACTACAGGGGCCGTCTGGAAACACCATATATTTT.

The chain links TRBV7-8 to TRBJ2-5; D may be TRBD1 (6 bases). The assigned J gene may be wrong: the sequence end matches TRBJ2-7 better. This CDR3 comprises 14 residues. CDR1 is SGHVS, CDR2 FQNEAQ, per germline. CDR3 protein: CASSLDRVSYEQYF. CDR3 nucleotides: TGTGCCAGCAGCTTAGACAGGGTCTCCTACGAGCAGTACTTC.

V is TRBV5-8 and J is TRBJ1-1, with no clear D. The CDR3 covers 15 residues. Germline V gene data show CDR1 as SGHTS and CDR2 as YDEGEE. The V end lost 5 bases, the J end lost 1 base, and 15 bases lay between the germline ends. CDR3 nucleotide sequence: TGTGCCAGCAGGGGGAGGGAGCTATCGAACACTGAAGCTTTCTTT. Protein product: CASRGRELSNTEAFF. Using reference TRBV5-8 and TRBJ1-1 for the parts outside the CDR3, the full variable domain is EAGVTQSPTHLIKTRGQQATLRCSPISGHTSVYWYQQALGLGLQFLLWYDEGEERNRGNFPPRFSGRQFPNYSSELNVNALELEDSALYLCASRGRELSNTEAFFGQGTRLTVV.

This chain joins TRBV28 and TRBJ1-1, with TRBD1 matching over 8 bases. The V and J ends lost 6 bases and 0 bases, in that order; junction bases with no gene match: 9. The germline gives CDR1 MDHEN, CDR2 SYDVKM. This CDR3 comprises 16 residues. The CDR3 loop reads CASSSGTGIMNTEAFF. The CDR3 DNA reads TGTGCCAGCAGCTCCGGGACAGGAATCATGAACACTGAAGCTTTCTTT.

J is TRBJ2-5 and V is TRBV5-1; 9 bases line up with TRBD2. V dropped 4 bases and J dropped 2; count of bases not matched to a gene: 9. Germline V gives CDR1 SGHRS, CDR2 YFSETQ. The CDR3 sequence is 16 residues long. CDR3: CASSTGGSGGQETQYF. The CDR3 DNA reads TGCGCCAGCAGCACCGGCGGTAGCGGGGGTCAAGAGACCCAGTACTTC.

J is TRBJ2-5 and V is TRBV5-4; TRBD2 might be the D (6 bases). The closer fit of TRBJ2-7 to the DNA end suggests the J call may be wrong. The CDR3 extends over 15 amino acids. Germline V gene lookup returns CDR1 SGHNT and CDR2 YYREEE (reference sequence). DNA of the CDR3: TGTGCCAGCAGCCCCGAGTTGGACTATGTCCACGAGCAGTACTTC. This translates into CASSPELDYVHEQYF.

The CDR3 DNA reads TGCAGCGTTGAAGGGACAGGGTTCGGGGCCAACGTCCTGACTTTC. It yields the protein CSVEGTGFGANVLTF. The genes are TRBV29-1 and TRBJ2-6, with 8 bases that match TRBD1. J lost 4 bases, V lost 1 base, and 3 bases had no gene match. Per germline, CDR1 SQVTM and CDR2 ANQGSEA. The CDR3 has 15 residues.

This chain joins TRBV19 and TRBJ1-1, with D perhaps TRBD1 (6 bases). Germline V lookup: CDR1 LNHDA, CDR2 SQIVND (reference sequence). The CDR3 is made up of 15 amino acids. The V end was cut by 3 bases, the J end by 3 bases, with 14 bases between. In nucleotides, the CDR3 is TGTGCCAGTAGTATGGTGTCGGCAGGGGACACTGAAGCTTTCTTT. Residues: CASSMVSAGDTEAFF.